This T cell receptor (beta chain) derives from a study of beta chain features in type 1 diabetes. Overall study findings and caveats: TCRB CDR3s from Type 1 diabetes patients were moderately but significantly shorter in all four CD4+ subsets.

As every portion of the isolated RNA was reverse transcribed, the sequencing read expressed TCRB transcripts. The method was immunoSEQ multiplex PCR; TCRdb's version includes in-frame clones alone and lacks a portion of them. Of under 300,000 clones in the sample, more than 11% were seen once. Note on this clone: Its antigen is as yet unknown.

This TCR derives from a man aged 30 to 39 with type 1 diabetes. Sequenced: naive CD4+ T cells from blood.

Here the CDR3 reads CASSISAAGELFF. CDR3 bases: TGTGCCAGTAGTATCTCTGCGGCCGGGGAGCTGTTTTTT. The genes are TRBV19 and TRBJ2-2; D not certain. The V gene lost 3 bases and the J gene lost 6 bases, with 8 bases spanning the gap. This CDR3 spans 13 amino acids. The germline V gene has CDR1 LNHDA and CDR2 SQIVND (reference sequence).